A selection of T cell receptor beta chains follows, all from one sample in a study of T-cell memory formation after mild COVID-19. From the 5' RACE reads, TCRdb called clonotypes with MiXCR, one entry per CDR3 protein. The data contain 150,000 to 200,000 distinct CDR3 sequences, 10% to 15% of them singletons. Sequencing used PBMCs or a T cell subset sorted from them (not recorded which). The receptors here all came from a man younger than 30 who had mild COVID-19 (a few samples of this study predate the infection). Cell type and time point are not known. Each CDR3 is given with its conserved first and last residue. D genes are given only for firm matches. Size tells how often a clone was seen (once, few, many) or the class of an expanded clone, and some rows leave it out.

v_call	clone_size	j_call	d_call	cdr3_nt	cdr3_aa
TRBV12-3/TRBV12-4	few	TRBJ2-2	TRBD2	TGTGCCAGCAGTTTGGGTCTAGCGGTGAACACCGGGGAGCTGTTTTTT	CASSLGLAVNTGELFF
TRBV4-3	-	TRBJ2-7	-	TGCGCCAGCAGCCAAGTTGCGGATTTCTCCTACGAGCAGTACTTC	CASSQVADFSYEQYF
TRBV7-9	-	TRBJ1-2	-	TGTGCCAGCAGCTTAGAGCTGGCGGCCTATGGCTACACCTTC	CASSLELAAYGYTF
TRBV6-6	few	TRBJ2-2	TRBD2	TGTGCCAGCAGATTGAGCGGGGGGAACACCGGGGAGCTGTTTTTT	CASRLSGGNTGELFF
TRBV5-1	few	TRBJ1-2	-	TGCGCCAGCAGCCTGGAACGGGGTTATTATGGCTACACCTTC	CASSLERGYYGYTF
TRBV6-5	-	TRBJ2-2	-	TGTGCCAGCATCAGGGGAGGCACCGGGGAGCTGATTTTT	CASIRGGTGELIF
TRBV2	-	TRBJ2-3	TRBD2	TGTGCCAGCAGTGAACTAGCGGGAAGCACAGATACGCAGTATTTT	CASSELAGSTDTQYF
TRBV5-1	few	TRBJ1-2	TRBD1	TGCGCCAGCACCCGGACAGGGGGCGTGTATGGCTACACCTTC	CASTRTGGVYGYTF
TRBV18	few	TRBJ2-7	-	TGTGCCAGCTCACGCGCCGGGACACTCTACGAGCAGTACTTC	CASSRAGTLYEQYF
TRBV12-3/TRBV12-4	-	TRBJ1-3	TRBD1	TGTGCCAGCAGTTCGGACAGGAGCTCTGGAAACACCATATATTTT	CASSSDRSSGNTIYF
TRBV5-1	-	TRBJ1-3	-	TGCGCCTTCCACCCGGGACAATGGAGAAACACCATATATTTT	CAFHPGQWRNTIYF
TRBV6-6	few	TRBJ2-1	-	TGTGCCAGCAGTAGCCCCTCCGGTAGTGAGCAGTTCTTC	CASSSPSGSEQFF
TRBV29-1	few	TRBJ1-2	-	TGCAGCGTCCCAAAGAAGTCGGGCAGTAACTATGGCTACACCTTC	CSVPKKSGSNYGYTF
TRBV5-4	many	TRBJ2-5	TRBD1	TGTGCCAGCAGCTACGACAGGGACCAAGAGACCCAGTACTTC	CASSYDRDQETQYF
TRBV12-3/TRBV12-4	-	TRBJ2-2	TRBD1	TGTGCCAGCAGTCTCTGGGACAGGGCCACCGGGGAGCTGTTTTTT	CASSLWDRATGELFF
TRBV9	-	TRBJ2-7	-	TGTGCCAGCAGCGTAGCAACAGGAAGCTCCTACGAGCAGTACTTC	CASSVATGSSYEQYF
TRBV2	-	TRBJ2-4	-	TGTGCCAGCCATACGGGCATGGACATTCAGTACTTC	CASHTGMDIQYF
TRBV7-2	few	TRBJ1-2	-	TGTGCCAGCAGCTTAAGTAACAGGGTTGGCTACACCTTC	CASSLSNRVGYTF
TRBV6-5	-	TRBJ1-2	-	TGTGCCAGCAGTTACTCTACCGAGGGGACCGGCTATGGCTACACCTTC	CASSYSTEGTGYGYTF
TRBV5-1	medium-sized	TRBJ2-1	-	TGCGCCAGCAGCTTGGAAGGGGCGCAGTTCTTC	CASSLEGAQFF
TRBV9	-	TRBJ2-3	-	TGTGCCAGCAGCGTAGCAGTCAGCGTTCCCACAGATACGCAGTATTTT	CASSVAVSVPTDTQYF